This T cell receptor (beta chain) was obtained from a study of cytomegalovirus exposure and HLA in healthy donors (TCRdb year 2017). Broadly, across the study: According to an earlier analysis of several hundred of the donors, about 179 million T cells yielded 120 million or so unique TCR beta sequences and 276 Gb of sequence data. Typing coverage varied by locus: about 629-630 donors for A, B, C, DRB1 and DQB1; around 560 for DQA1; over 600 for DPA1; roughly 450 for DPB1. Four to six DR-DQ haplotypes were handled as single units for association and clustering, since linkage in the cohort was strong. To study patterns of TCR occurrence, a later analysis re-analyzed previously published TCR beta repertoires from 666 donors and added high-resolution HLA genotyping. Genome-wide SNP genotypes for about three fifths of the 666 donors were used in a later genetic analysis, which treated that subset as a discovery cohort. Using immunosequencing, the study profiled T cell repertoires from some 670 subjects and related those repertoires to cytomegalovirus serostatus. Donor age, sex, ethnicity and CMV serostatus were compiled together with the repertoire data. Across around 400 genotyped donors of the cohort, an average of about 200,000 unique TCR beta nucleotide sequences per donor were sequenced, and 15% to 20% of those sequences were non-productive. Of the roughly 400 genotyped donors, about 84% fell in the genetic ancestry cluster associated with self-reported Caucasian donors. The study aimed to test whether cataloging public T cell receptors could reveal signatures of past pathogen exposure. Every repertoire in the discovery cohort had been generated on one and the same sequencing platform. To decide whether each TCR beta V gene segment behaved as functional or pseudogenic, an earlier analysis of several hundred of the donors relied on high-throughput TCR beta sequencing. To predict cytomegalovirus infection status, the study brought together high-throughput TCR immunosequencing, statistical association of individual TCRs with disease status, and machine learning. The later analysis used no new phenotypic data to find candidate immune exposures, relying instead on TCR beta sequences and their occurrence across donors. An early release covering around 630 HLA-typed donors comprised 250 to 350 gigabases of sequencing data and approximately 85 million unique TCR sequences. HLA typing covered class I and class II loci at four-digit resolution. Along with the roughly 700-subject first cohort, a separate validation cohort of approximately 110 different subjects was used.

The library was prepared using the immunoSEQ multiplex PCR assay. For the multiplex PCR, a mixture combining 60 forward primers for TCR Vbeta segments and 13 reverse primers for TCR Jbeta segments was used. The CDR3 region of rearranged TCR beta genes was amplified from genomic DNA by a multiplex PCR assay. The Illumina HiSeq System was used to sequence the amplified TCR beta libraries as 87-base-pair reads. In the source study's methods: A later analysis counted about 80 million unique TCR beta chains across the 640 or so repertoires, and 10 million to 12 million of these chains were shared by at least two donors. Raw reads were error-corrected and collapsed into unique sequences by a nearest-neighbor algorithm in which closely related sequences were merged to remove PCR and sequencing errors. To assign V, D and J gene segments, CDR3 sequences were aligned to IMGT reference sequences. Each retained sequence needed at least a six-nucleotide match to both a V gene segment and a J gene segment. Rearrangements were classified as productive when the CDR3 lacked stop codons and remained in frame with V and J, and all other rearrangements were classified as non-productive. Following IMGT convention, CDR3 was defined as the stretch from the second conserved V-encoded cysteine up to the conserved J-encoded phenylalanine. The earlier analysis of approximately 500 of the donors excluded sequences that lacked an unambiguous match to a single V gene segment. In an earlier analysis of roughly 600 of the donors, a V segment was called functional when productive rearrangements were above 56.7%, and segregating when the standard deviation between donors exceeded 5%. A statistical classification framework was developed to diagnose cytomegalovirus status using the catalog of TCR beta chain sequences. In a later analysis, TCR nucleotide sequences were compared against IMGT/GENE-DB human TR gene sequences so that V and J genes could be assigned. In a later analysis, CDR3 sequences and most-parsimonious VDJ recombination scenarios were assigned using the TCRdist pipeline. In a later analysis, each TCR beta chain was defined by its CDR3 amino acid sequence together with its V-gene family, and reads lacking a unique V-gene family were excluded. To address suspected cross-contamination and a sequencing artifact, a later analysis removed a few hundred highly shared, low-generation-probability nucleotide sequences. In a later analysis, a clonal expansion index for each public chain was calculated from normalized within-repertoire ranks of inferred template counts. In a later analysis, generation probabilities were computed using a VDJ recombination model fitted to out-of-frame rearrangements, and the results were checked against IGoR. A later analysis scored TCR-TCR, TCR-HLA and TCR-CMV co-occurrence with hypergeometric tests, applying a repertoire-size bias correction to TCR pairs. In a later analysis, false discovery rates were estimated by permuting HLA or CMV assignments 20 times. In a later analysis, co-occurring TCRs were grouped using DBSCAN, with TCRdist sequence similarity added in when clustering inside HLA-allele-positive subsets. For co-occurrence clustering, repertoires with fewer than 30,000 or more than 120,000 public chains were excluded, along with roughly 5 repertoires with anomalous nucleotide sharing. Here the immuneACCESS table is served through TCRdb, limited to in-frame sequences with V and J called. Missing clones are a known gap in these copies; in checked studies unresolved V genes cover under half, and the rest lacks a known reason. V and J calls and clone size follow that table, whereas D and trimming were derived from the DNA. Counted in this sample were 150,000 to 200,000 clones; less than 80% of them appeared once. Around 1.9% of the sample is taken by the ten largest.

This clone was picked up a small number of times. There is no known antigen for this receptor. The sample holds no much larger clone one base away, and base qualities are not on file. The paper's findings and limits, for the study overall: Strong co-occurrence of HLA alleles, especially DR and DQ, made assigning TCR associations to individual alleles difficult. Specific HLA alleles were associated with 15,000 to 20,000 TCR beta sequences at a false discovery rate of 0.05 in a later analysis. Some IMGT-functional V segments, including TRBV6-2 and TRBV6-3, could not be distinguished by the 87-base-pair reads and were therefore excluded. The authors suggested that the approach could potentially be extended to other disease states and immunological phenotypes. A later genetic analysis reported fewer N-insertions in productive TCRs among donors in an Asian-associated ancestry cluster than the roughly 700-donor mean. A later analysis reported that several top co-occurrence clusters appeared linked to parvovirus B19, influenza, CMV and Epstein-Barr virus. A few of the identified cytomegalovirus-associated TCR beta chains were confirmed in vitro to be specific for cytomegalovirus antigens. The study gave a list of under 200 TCR beta chains associated with cytomegalovirus. In a later analysis, most CMV-associated TCR beta chains were found to appear HLA-restricted, with HLA associations seemingly driven largely by CMV exposure. For the cohort, immune exposure information was limited to CMV serostatus. Sequencing depth was assumed to be roughly uniform across donors in the presence/absence analyses, though that assumption may not hold. Most TCR sequences were observed very rarely across donors, whereas some public TCRs were present in many individuals. Because counts were too low, roughly 17 rarely observed V segments, including chromosome 9 orphons, were left out of the earlier analysis of 587 of the donors. In both the original and validation cohorts, the classifier was reported to diagnose cytomegalovirus status with high specificity and sensitivity. In an earlier analysis of under 600 of the donors, most TCR beta V segments were observed in productive rearrangements about 87% or about 30% of the time, broadly matching IMGT annotations. A further reported finding was that TCR beta sequences accurately predicted the HLA-A and HLA-B alleles for most subjects in the first cohort. Compared with equally common non-associated chains, HLA-associated TCR beta chains in a later analysis were more clonally expanded and had lower generation probabilities. Because HLA typing was unavailable for some donors at each locus, only the typed subset was used in association tests. Linkage disequilibrium might explain the correlated functional status among segregating V segments, but an unknown experimental factor could not be excluded. In a later analysis, TCR association rates were found to vary across HLA loci, with the most associated TCRs seen for DRB1 alleles and the fewest for HLA-C alleles. A later genetic analysis associated a missense DCLRE1C variant with V-gene and J-gene trimming of TCR beta chains, and an independent cohort replicated the association. In this cohort, only TCR beta chains were sequenced, and detectable features were limited by the absence of alpha or paired-chain data. A cluster of highly shared sequence variants was judged likely to represent a technical artifact of the sequencing pipeline.

The CDR3 has 15 amino acids, counting the end cysteine and phenylalanine. Left in the record is the CDR3 DNA by itself, 45 bases read in frame from the first base. The V end gives up 4 bases and the J end 8 bases, leaving 6 bases in the junction not matched to a gene. The germline V gene encodes CDR1 SGHRS and CDR2 YFSETQ. The cohort was made up of approximately 670 healthy bone marrow donors. At the time of sampling, every cohort member was nominally healthy, though immune exposures that went unrecorded were likely present. The donor tested CMV seronegative and was one of the 352 seronegative cohort members. A peripheral blood sample was provided by each donor, and peripheral blood mononuclear cells were used for TCR beta sequencing. The Qiagen DNeasy Blood Extraction Kit was used to extract genomic DNA from the blood cell samples.

The origin of this receptor is a man aged 40-49 years in good health and CMV-seronegative. The chain uses TRBV5-1 and TRBJ2-1; 13 junctional bases match TRBD2. Sequencing input: PBMCs. CDR3 region: CASSPGLAGVDEQFF. DNA sequence: TGCGCCAGCAGCCCCGGACTAGCGGGAGTCGATGAGCAGTTCTTC.